Below, 3 T cell receptor beta chains from the same sample are listed, as sequenced in a study of post-analysis software for immune sequencing data. Their antigen targets remain unknown. Points from the study as a whole: TRBV segments more frequent in patients than in controls numbered five and included TRBV5-6, TRBV5-1 and TRBV20-1.

Tagging with unique molecular identifiers was a feature of the TCR beta cDNA libraries. MiXCR was run by TCRdb on the PCR reads, yielding one entry per CDR3 protein. The profile shows roughly 600,000 distinct CDR3 sequences, roughly 45% of them singletons. The source material was blood. Every receptor here comes from a girl aged 5 to 17 with multiple sclerosis.

V and J are TRBV12-3 or TRBV12-4 and TRBJ2-5, with 11 positions matching TRBD2. The CDR3 extends over 16 amino acids. Germline trimming cut 1 base from V and 4 bases from J; bases unmatched to any gene: 5. CDR3 sequence: CASSLGSTSGRETQYF. In nucleotides, the CDR3 is TGTGCCAGCAGTTTAGGCTCTACTAGCGGGAGAGAGACCCAGTACTTC.

This clonotype was observed a few times. The chain uses TRBV6-5 and TRBJ1-1, with D unresolved. The CDR3 runs to 14 residues. V was shortened by 2 bases and J by 0 bases, with 7 bases between the two germline ends. Germline V gene data show CDR1 as MNHEY and CDR2 as SVGAGI. CDR3 nucleotides: TGTGCCAGCAGTTACGACGGTTTGAACACTGAAGCTTTCTTT. It specifies CASSYDGLNTEAFF.

In this sample, this clonotype turned up a few times. The DNA for the CDR3 is TGCGCCAGCAGCCAAGAGCGCGGGGGGTACACTGAAGCTTTCTTT. Translating gives CASSQERGGYTEAFF. This chain links TRBV4-1 with TRBJ1-1; a weak D match, TRBD1 (5 bases). The CDR3 totals 15 residues. CDR1 is MGHRA, CDR2 YSYEKL, per germline. Between the trimmed V and J ends, which lost 0 bases and 3 bases, there was a span of 11 bases.